The 8 T cell receptor beta chains given below trace back to one sample, sequenced in a study of spatial heterogeneity in lung cancer. Sample time point: sample taken at primary tumor resection. TCRdb used MiXCR to reprocess the 5' RACE reads, holding one entry per CDR3 protein. Of approximately 10,000 distinct CDR3 sequences in the sample, 5.5% to 6.5% were seen once. The input for sequencing was normal lung tissue next to the tumor, taken at surgery. These receptors came from a male donor with early-stage non-small cell lung cancer.

This clonotype has a handful of counts. This chain joins TRBV10-3 and TRBJ2-3, with D perhaps TRBD2 (6 bases). Germline V gives CDR1 ENHRY, CDR2 SYGVKD. This CDR3 contains 15 residues. V lost 3 bases, J lost 2 bases, and 12 bases lay in between. CDR3 in DNA: TGTGCCATCAGTGAAGGGGCGGGGACCACAGATACGCAGTATTTT. This gives the protein CAISEGAGTTDTQYF.

There are a few counts of this clonotype. This chain links TRBV5-5 with TRBJ2-2; weak D call: TRBD1 (6 bases). CDR3 length: 15 amino acids. Germline values: CDR1 SGHKS, CDR2 YYEKEE (reference sequence). The germline V and J ends were trimmed by 4 bases and 2 bases, with 12 bases remaining between them. This CDR3 reads CASSPTGDNTGELFF. CDR3 nucleotides: TGTGCCAGCAGCCCGACAGGAGATAACACCGGGGAGCTGTTTTTT.

This clonotype showed up many times. The CDR3 coding sequence is TGTGCCAGCAGCCCTAGCTGGGCAGATACGCAGTATTTT. Protein product: CASSPSWADTQYF. The gene calls are TRBV7-2 and TRBJ2-3, with D perhaps matching TRBD2 (5 bases). The germline CDR1 and CDR2 sequences are SGHTA and FQGNSA. The CDR3 is 13 amino acids. V lost 5 bases, J lost 4 bases, and 10 bases lay in between.

This clonotype was observed at least ten times. The chain joins TRBV6-2 or TRBV6-3 to TRBJ2-2, with 7 bases fitting TRBD1. The CDR3 loop spans 12 amino acids. The V gene end was trimmed by 5 bases and the J gene end by 9 bases; junction bases not matched to a gene: 3. Germline V lookup: CDR1 MNHEY, CDR2 SVGEGT. This CDR3 is CASSTQGWELFF. DNA of the CDR3: TGTGCCAGCAGTACACAGGGGTGGGAGCTGTTTTTT.

This clonotype has at least ten counts. At one boundary the junction diverges from the germline segment, which might be a read error. This rearrangement joins TRBV29-1 to TRBJ2-2; possibly TRBD1 or TRBD2 for D (5 bases each). The CDR3 length is 16 residues. Germline V gene data show CDR1 as SQVTM and CDR2 as ANQGSEA. The CDR3, as DNA: TGCAGCGTATATGGCAGCTCACTCTTGGGGACCGGGGAGCCGTTTTTT. Translation: CSVYGSSLLGTGEPFF.

This clonotype was counted ten times or more. The rearrangement joins TRBV19 to TRBJ2-5; 7 nucleotides agree with TRBD2. The V segment lost 4 bases and the J segment 2 bases; nucleotides outside the gene matches: 10. Germline lookup yields CDR1 LNHDA and CDR2 SQIVND (reference sequence). The CDR3 consists of 16 residues. CDR3 residues: CASSRSASGNQETQYF. The CDR3 bases are TGTGCCAGTAGTAGGTCGGCTAGCGGCAATCAAGAGACCCAGTACTTC.

This clonotype was recorded many times. The chain joins TRBV30 to TRBJ2-5; either TRBD1 or TRBD2 may supply D (5 bases each). The CDR3 sequence is 15 residues long. Germline values: CDR1 GTSNPN, CDR2 SVGIG (reference sequence). The V and J ends lost 0 bases and 6 bases respectively, with 17 bases between them. CDR3 region: CAWSVGFEGKKTQYF. The CDR3 DNA follows: TGTGCCTGGAGTGTAGGGTTCGAGGGGAAAAAGACCCAGTACTTC.

In this sample, this clonotype is medium-sized. The gene calls are TRBV3-1 and TRBJ1-1; no clear D gene. The germline CDR1 and CDR2 sequences are LGHDT and YNNKEL (reference sequence). The length of the CDR3 is 15 residues. With 4 bases removed from V and 1 base from J, the gap between germline ends came to 13 bases. CDR3 DNA sequence: TGTGCCAGCAGCCCGTTTTCAAGCGCGAACACTGAAGCTTTCTTT. This sequence encodes CASSPFSSANTEAFF.